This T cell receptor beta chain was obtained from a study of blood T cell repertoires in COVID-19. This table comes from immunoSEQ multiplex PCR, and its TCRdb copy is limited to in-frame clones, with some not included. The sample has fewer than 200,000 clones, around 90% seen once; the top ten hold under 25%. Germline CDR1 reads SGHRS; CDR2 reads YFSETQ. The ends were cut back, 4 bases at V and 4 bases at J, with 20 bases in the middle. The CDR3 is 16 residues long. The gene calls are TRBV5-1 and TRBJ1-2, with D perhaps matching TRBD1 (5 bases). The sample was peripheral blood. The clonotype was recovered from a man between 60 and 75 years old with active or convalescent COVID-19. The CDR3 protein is CASSEGRDGFSYGYTF. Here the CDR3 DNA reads TGCGCCAGCAGCGAGGGGAGGGACGGCTTCAGCTATGGCTACACCTTC.